This is a list of T cell receptor beta chains from one sample in a study of identical twins. TCRdb itself ran the 5' RACE reads through MiXCR, one entry per CDR3 protein. Of hundreds of thousands of distinct CDR3 sequences listed, around a sixth were seen once; the top ten hold less than 15%. This sample was shared with a second study, whose subject was T cells expressing NK-cell markers.

The sequenced sample was PBMCs. The receptors come from a woman aged 18-29 years in good health. The CDR3 runs from the conserved cysteine through the conserved F or W. The D gene is left open where the match is weak. Expanded clones get a size class; other rows say once, few or many, or leave the size out.

DNA: TGCGCCAGCAGCCGCGACAGGGAGGGAGGACTCGAGCAGTACTTC
CDR3: CASSRDREGGLEQYF
J: TRBJ2-7
V: TRBV5-1
D: -
length: 15
size: few

DNA: TGTGCCAGCAGTACACAGCCCCAGCATTTT
CDR3: CASSTQPQHF
J: TRBJ1-5
V: TRBV21-1
D: -
length: 10
size: few

DNA: TGTGCCAGCAGTCAACCGGGGGCAGGGGGGAATGAGCAGTTCTTC
CDR3: CASSQPGAGGNEQFF
J: TRBJ2-1
V: TRBV12-3/TRBV12-4
D: -
length: 15
size: few

DNA: TGTGCCAGCAGGTTACGGGGGGCTGGGAACATTCAGTACTTC
CDR3: CASRLRGAGNIQYF
J: TRBJ2-4
V: TRBV27
D: -
length: 14
size: -

DNA: TGTGCCAGTAGTCCTCGCATGGACAGGGTCTATGGCTACACCTTC
CDR3: CASSPRMDRVYGYTF
J: TRBJ1-2
V: TRBV19
D: TRBD1
length: 15
size: -

DNA: TGCAGTGCTAGACGGCAGTCCATATCTAACTATGGCTACACCTTC
CDR3: CSARRQSISNYGYTF
J: TRBJ1-2
V: TRBV20-1
D: -
length: 15
size: few

DNA: TGTGCCAGCAGTCCTAGCGGGGGGGTATCCTACGAGCAGTACTTC
CDR3: CASSPSGGVSYEQYF
J: TRBJ2-7
V: TRBV12-3/TRBV12-4
D: TRBD2
length: 15
size: many

DNA: TGTGCCAGCAGCCCGGGACAGGTAATAGAGACCCAGTACTTC
CDR3: CASSPGQVIETQYF
J: TRBJ2-5
V: TRBV28
D: TRBD1
length: 14
size: -

DNA: TGCAGCGTTGGGCGGGAGGCGGCAGATACGCAGTATTTT
CDR3: CSVGREAADTQYF
J: TRBJ2-3
V: TRBV29-1
D: TRBD2
length: 13
size: few

DNA: TGTGCCAGCAGTTTTGGACGGAATTGGGAGCAGTACTTC
CDR3: CASSFGRNWEQYF
J: TRBJ2-7
V: TRBV27
D: -
length: 13
size: -

DNA: TGTGCCAGCAGTACCAACAGGGGTTCCTACGAGCAGTACTTC
CDR3: CASSTNRGSYEQYF
J: TRBJ2-7
V: TRBV27
D: TRBD1
length: 14
size: few

DNA: TGCGCCACGGGACTAGCGGGCACAGATACGCAGTATTTT
CDR3: CATGLAGTDTQYF
J: TRBJ2-3
V: TRBV10-2
D: TRBD2
length: 13
size: -

DNA: TGTGCCAGCAGCTTAGGGGGACTAGTTTCGGATACGCAGTATTTT
CDR3: CASSLGGLVSDTQYF
J: TRBJ2-3
V: TRBV7-9
D: TRBD2
length: 15
size: -

DNA: TGTGCCACCAGCCGCACTAGCGGGAGCATCTCCTACAATGAGCAGTTCTTC
CDR3: CATSRTSGSISYNEQFF
J: TRBJ2-1
V: TRBV15
D: TRBD2
length: 17
size: -

DNA: TGCAGTGCTAGAAGCGGGAGAACTTACGAGCAGTACTTC
CDR3: CSARSGRTYEQYF
J: TRBJ2-7
V: TRBV20-1
D: TRBD2
length: 13
size: few

DNA: TGTGCCAGCACGGTAAGAAGCGATCCTTCAAGCGACGAGCAGTACTTC
CDR3: CASTVRSDPSSDEQYF
J: TRBJ2-7
V: TRBV6-2/TRBV6-3
D: -
length: 16
size: -

DNA: TGCGCCAGCAGCTTAAGTGGAGGCCGGACCTACGAGCAGTACTTC
CDR3: CASSLSGGRTYEQYF
J: TRBJ2-7
V: TRBV5-1
D: -
length: 15
size: few

DNA: TGTGCCAGCAGCGCCGGACAGGGTACAACTAATGAAAAACTGTTTTTT
CDR3: CASSAGQGTTNEKLFF
J: TRBJ1-4
V: TRBV9
D: TRBD1
length: 16
size: -

DNA: TGTGCCAGCAGCTCGTACACCCTTAAGCGGCCTGAAGCTTTCTTT
CDR3: CASSSYTLKRPEAFF
J: TRBJ1-1
V: TRBV7-2
D: -
length: 15
size: few

DNA: TGCGCCAGCAGCCTGGACAGGGCCTACACCGGGGAGCTGTTTTTT
CDR3: CASSLDRAYTGELFF
J: TRBJ2-2
V: TRBV5-1
D: TRBD1
length: 15
size: -

DNA: TGTGCCAGCATGCCCCCCAGAAACACCATATATTTT
CDR3: CASMPPRNTIYF
J: TRBJ1-3
V: TRBV7-9
D: -
length: 12
size: few

DNA: TGTGCCAGCTGCACCCGGACAGGCAGCTATGGCTACACCTTC
CDR3: CASCTRTGSYGYTF
J: TRBJ1-2
V: TRBV6-2/TRBV6-3
D: TRBD1
length: 14
size: -

DNA: TGTGCCAGCAGAGGAACCAAAAGCTCCTACAATGAGCAGTTCTTC
CDR3: CASRGTKSSYNEQFF
J: TRBJ2-1
V: TRBV2
D: -
length: 15
size: -

DNA: TGTGCCAGCAGTGAGCCGGGACAGTATGGCTACACCTTC
CDR3: CASSEPGQYGYTF
J: TRBJ1-2
V: TRBV27
D: TRBD1
length: 13
size: -

DNA: TGTGCCAGCAGCCAAGAGGCAGGGGGTACCGGGGAGCTGTTTTTT
CDR3: CASSQEAGGTGELFF
J: TRBJ2-2
V: TRBV14
D: TRBD1
length: 15
size: few

DNA: TGCAGTGCCGGAGCGGGAGGAGGGCCAGATACGCAGTATTTT
CDR3: CSAGAGGGPDTQYF
J: TRBJ2-3
V: TRBV20-1
D: TRBD2
length: 14
size: many

DNA: TGTGCCAGTAGCCCAGGGTGGGGTAATTCACCCCTCCACTTT
CDR3: CASSPGWGNSPLHF
J: TRBJ1-6
V: TRBV19
D: -
length: 14
size: few

DNA: TGTGCCAGCAGCCCAAGACTAGCGGGAAACACAGATACGCAGTATTTT
CDR3: CASSPRLAGNTDTQYF
J: TRBJ2-3
V: TRBV12-3/TRBV12-4
D: TRBD2
length: 16
size: many

DNA: TGCAGTGCTCCCGACAGGGTTGGAAACACCATATATTTT
CDR3: CSAPDRVGNTIYF
J: TRBJ1-3
V: TRBV20-1
D: TRBD1
length: 13
size: few

DNA: TGTGCCAGCAGCGCAAGCGGGAACACCGGGGAGCTGTTTTTT
CDR3: CASSASGNTGELFF
J: TRBJ2-2
V: TRBV7-9
D: -
length: 14
size: few

DNA: TGCAGTGCTAGAGATGACTTGTATACGCAGTATTTT
CDR3: CSARDDLYTQYF
J: TRBJ2-3
V: TRBV20-1
D: -
length: 12
size: few

DNA: TGTGCCAGCAGCCAATACCGCCCGGGATTTTCAGTGTATGAGCAGTTCTTC
CDR3: CASSQYRPGFSVYEQFF
J: TRBJ2-1
V: TRBV3-1
D: -
length: 17
size: -

DNA: TGTGCCAGCAGCTTAGCTGGGCACCATCAGCCCCAGCATTTT
CDR3: CASSLAGHHQPQHF
J: TRBJ1-5
V: TRBV7-9
D: -
length: 14
size: few